This T cell receptor (beta chain) was recorded in a study of regulatory T cells in long-lasting Graves disease. Both iRepertoire HTBI primers and Arm-PCR of CDR3 regions were used to build the TCR beta libraries. Via MiXCR, TCRdb re-called the multiplex PCR reads, giving one row per CDR3 protein. The sample gives some 370,000 distinct CDR3 sequences, around 20% of which show up once; roughly 20% is in the top ten. CDR3 size: 15 residues. The germline V and J ends were trimmed by 2 bases and 5 bases, with 16 bases remaining between them. Germline V gene sequence: CDR1 SGHRS, CDR2 YFSETQ. Time point reported: persistent/refractory GD, antithyroid drugs over 5 years with positive TRAb. RNA isolated from PBMCs was used to make the TCR library.

The clonotype originates from a female donor with Graves disease. The genes are TRBV5-1 and TRBJ1-1; no reliable D call. The source material was peripheral blood mononuclear cells (PBMCs), sampled when the disease was refractory, from a patient treated with antithyroid drugs. CDR3 nucleotide sequence: TGCGCCAGCAGCTTAGGCGGGCCGCGGTGGACTGAAGCTTTCTTT. Translating it yields CASSLGGPRWTEAFF. Combining the CDR3 with reference TRBV5-1 and TRBJ1-1 gives the whole variable domain KAGVTQTPRYLIKTRGQQVTLSCSPISGHRSVSWYQQTPGQGLQFLFEYFSETQRNKGNFPGRFSGRQFSNSRSEMNVSTLELGDSALYLCASSLGGPRWTEAFFGQGTRLTVV.